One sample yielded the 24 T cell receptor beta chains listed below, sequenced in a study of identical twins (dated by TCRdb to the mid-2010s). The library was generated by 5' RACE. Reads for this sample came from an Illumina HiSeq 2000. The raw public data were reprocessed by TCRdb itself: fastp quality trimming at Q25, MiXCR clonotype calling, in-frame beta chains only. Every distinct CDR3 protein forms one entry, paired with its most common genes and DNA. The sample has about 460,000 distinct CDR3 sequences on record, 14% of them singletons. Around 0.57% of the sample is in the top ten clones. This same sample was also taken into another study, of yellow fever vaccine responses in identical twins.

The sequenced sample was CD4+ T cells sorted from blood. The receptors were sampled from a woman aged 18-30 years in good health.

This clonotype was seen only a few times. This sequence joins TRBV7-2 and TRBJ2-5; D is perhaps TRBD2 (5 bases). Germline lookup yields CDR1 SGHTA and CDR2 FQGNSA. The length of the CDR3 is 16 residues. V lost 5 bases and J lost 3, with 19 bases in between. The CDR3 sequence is CASSPDGSAGEETQYF. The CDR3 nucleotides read TGTGCCAGCAGCCCAGACGGCAGTGCCGGGGAAGAGACCCAGTACTTC.

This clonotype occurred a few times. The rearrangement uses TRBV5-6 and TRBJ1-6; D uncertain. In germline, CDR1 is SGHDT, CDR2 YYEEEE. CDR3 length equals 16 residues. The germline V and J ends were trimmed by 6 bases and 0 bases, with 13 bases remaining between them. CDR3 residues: CASTLRGSSYNSPLHF. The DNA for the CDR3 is TGTGCCAGCACCCTACGGGGTAGCTCCTATAATTCACCCCTCCACTTT.

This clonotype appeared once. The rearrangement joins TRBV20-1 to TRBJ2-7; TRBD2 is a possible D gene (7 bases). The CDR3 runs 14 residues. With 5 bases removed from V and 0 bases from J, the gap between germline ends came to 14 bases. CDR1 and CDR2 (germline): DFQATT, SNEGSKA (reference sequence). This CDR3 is CSALRGADSYEQYF. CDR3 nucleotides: TGCAGTGCTCTTCGGGGGGCTGACTCCTACGAGCAGTACTTC.

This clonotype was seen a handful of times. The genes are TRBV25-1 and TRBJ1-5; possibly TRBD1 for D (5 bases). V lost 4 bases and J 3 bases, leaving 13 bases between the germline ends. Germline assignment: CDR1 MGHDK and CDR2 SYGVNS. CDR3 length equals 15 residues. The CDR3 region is CASSARDSSNQPQHF. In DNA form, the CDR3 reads TGTGCCAGCAGTGCCCGGGACTCCTCCAATCAGCCCCAGCATTTT.

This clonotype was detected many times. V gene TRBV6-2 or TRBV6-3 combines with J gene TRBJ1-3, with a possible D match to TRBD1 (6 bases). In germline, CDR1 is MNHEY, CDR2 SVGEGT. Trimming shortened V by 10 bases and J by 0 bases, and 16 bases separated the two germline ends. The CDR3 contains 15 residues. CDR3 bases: TGTGCCACCACGGAGGACAGCTTCTCTGGAAACACCATATATTTT. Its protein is CATTEDSFSGNTIYF.

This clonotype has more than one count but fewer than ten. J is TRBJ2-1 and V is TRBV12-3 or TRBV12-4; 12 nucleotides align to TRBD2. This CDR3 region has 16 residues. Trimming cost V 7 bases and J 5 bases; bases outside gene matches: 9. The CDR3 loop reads CASNSGLAGFHNEQFF. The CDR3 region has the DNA TGTGCCAGCAACTCCGGACTAGCGGGATTCCACAATGAGCAGTTCTTC.

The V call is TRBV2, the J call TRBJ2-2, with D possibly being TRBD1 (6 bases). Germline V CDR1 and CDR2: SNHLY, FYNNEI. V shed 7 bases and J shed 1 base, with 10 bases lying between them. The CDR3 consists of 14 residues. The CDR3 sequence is CASNGQLNTGELFF. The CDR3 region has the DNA TGTGCCAGCAATGGACAGTTGAACACCGGGGAGCTGTTTTTT.

In DNA, the CDR3 is TGTGCCAGCAGTTATTCTGAACTAGCGTCCTACGAGCAGTACTTC. It yields the protein CASSYSELASYEQYF. This sequence joins TRBV6-2 or TRBV6-3 and TRBJ2-7; TRBD2 agrees at 7 bases. Germline trimming cut 3 bases from V and 1 base from J; bases unmatched to any gene: 6. The CDR3 totals 15 residues. Germline V CDR1 and CDR2: MNHEY, SVGEGT.

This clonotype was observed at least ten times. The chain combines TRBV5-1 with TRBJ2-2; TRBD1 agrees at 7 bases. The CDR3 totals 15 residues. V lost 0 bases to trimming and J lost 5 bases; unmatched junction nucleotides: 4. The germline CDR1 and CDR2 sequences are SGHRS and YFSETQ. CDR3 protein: CASSLEGGRTGELFF. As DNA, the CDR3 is TGCGCCAGCAGCTTGGAAGGGGGCAGGACCGGGGAGCTGTTTTTT.

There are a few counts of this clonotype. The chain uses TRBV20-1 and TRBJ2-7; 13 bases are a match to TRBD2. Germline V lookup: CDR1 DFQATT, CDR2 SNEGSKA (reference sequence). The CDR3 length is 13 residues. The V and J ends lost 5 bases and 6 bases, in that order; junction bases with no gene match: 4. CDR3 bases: TGCAGTGCTCCGAGACTAGCGGGGGGCGAGCAGTACTTC. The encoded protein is CSAPRLAGGEQYF.

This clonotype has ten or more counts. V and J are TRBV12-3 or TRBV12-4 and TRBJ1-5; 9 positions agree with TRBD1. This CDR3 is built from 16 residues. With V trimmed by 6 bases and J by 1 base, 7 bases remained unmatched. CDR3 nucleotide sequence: TGTGCCAGCAGCCAAGGGACAGGGAACAGCAATCAGCCCCAGCATTTT. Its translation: CASSQGTGNSNQPQHF.

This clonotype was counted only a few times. CDR3 region: CASSFQGTGEETQYF. The CDR3 region has the DNA TGTGCCAGCAGTTTCCAAGGGACAGGGGAGGAGACCCAGTACTTC. The chain is built from TRBV27 and TRBJ2-5; 10 bases align to TRBD1. This CDR3 comprises 15 residues. V shed 3 bases, J shed 5 bases, and the junction held 6 bases outside the gene matches. In germline, CDR1 is MNHEY, CDR2 SMNVEV (reference sequence).

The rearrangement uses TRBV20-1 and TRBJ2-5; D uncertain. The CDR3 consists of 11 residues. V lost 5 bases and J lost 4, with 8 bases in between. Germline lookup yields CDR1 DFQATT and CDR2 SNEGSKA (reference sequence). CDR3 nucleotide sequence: TGCAGTGCTGTAAAGGGAGAGACCCAGTACTTC. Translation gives CSAVKGETQYF.

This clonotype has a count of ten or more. CDR3 bases: TGCGCCAGCAGCCAAGATCAAATTGGGACTAGAAACGCCCCGGGATGGGAGACCCAGTACTTC. Its translation is CASSQDQIGTRNAPGWETQYF. The rearrangement links TRBV4-1 to TRBJ2-5; 8 nucleotides agree with TRBD2. This CDR3 comprises 21 residues. V lost 0 bases to trimming and J lost 5 bases; unmatched junction nucleotides: 23. CDR1 is MGHRA and CDR2 is YSYEKL in the germline V gene.

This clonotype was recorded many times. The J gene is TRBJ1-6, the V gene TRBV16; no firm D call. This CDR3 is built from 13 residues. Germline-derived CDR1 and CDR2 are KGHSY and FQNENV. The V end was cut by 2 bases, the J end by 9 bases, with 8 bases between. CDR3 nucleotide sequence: TGTGCCAGCAGCCAAAAGGAGGCTTCACCCCTCCACTTT. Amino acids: CASSQKEASPLHF.

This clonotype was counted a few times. The CDR3 bases are TGTGCCAGCACTCCCGGGACAGGGTATCATGAGCAGTTCTTC. Translation gives CASTPGTGYHEQFF. The chain couples TRBV6-1 to TRBJ2-1; the match to TRBD1 covers 9 bases. Germline CDR1 MNHNS, CDR2 SASEGT. Trimming removed 7 bases from V and 8 bases from J; junction bases left unmatched: 9. This CDR3 region has 14 residues.

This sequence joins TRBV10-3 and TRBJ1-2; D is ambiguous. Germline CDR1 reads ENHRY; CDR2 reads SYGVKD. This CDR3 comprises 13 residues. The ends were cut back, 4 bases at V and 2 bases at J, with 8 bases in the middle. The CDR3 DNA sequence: TGTGCCATCAGTGGGACGGAAAACTATGGCTACACCTTC. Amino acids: CAISGTENYGYTF.

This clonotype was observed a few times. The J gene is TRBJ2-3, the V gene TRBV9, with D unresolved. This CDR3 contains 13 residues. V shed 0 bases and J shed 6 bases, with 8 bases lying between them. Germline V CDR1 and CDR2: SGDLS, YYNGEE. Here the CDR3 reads CASSVAARDTQYF. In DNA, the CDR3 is TGTGCCAGCAGCGTAGCAGCGCGGGATACGCAGTATTTT.

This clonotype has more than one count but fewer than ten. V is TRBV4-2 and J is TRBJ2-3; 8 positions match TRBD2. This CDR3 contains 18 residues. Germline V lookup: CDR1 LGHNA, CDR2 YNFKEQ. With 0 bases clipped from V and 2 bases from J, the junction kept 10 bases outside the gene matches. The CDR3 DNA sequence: TGTGCCAGCAGCCAAGATAGGAGCGCGGGAGGCCCCACAGATACGCAGTATTTT. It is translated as CASSQDRSAGGPTDTQYF.

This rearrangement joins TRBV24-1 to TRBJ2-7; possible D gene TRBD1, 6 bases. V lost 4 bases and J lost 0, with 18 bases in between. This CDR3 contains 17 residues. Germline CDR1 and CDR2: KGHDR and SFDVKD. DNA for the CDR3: TGTGCCACCAGTGACCGTCAACAGGGTCCCTCCTCCTACGAGCAGTACTTC. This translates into CATSDRQQGPSSYEQYF.

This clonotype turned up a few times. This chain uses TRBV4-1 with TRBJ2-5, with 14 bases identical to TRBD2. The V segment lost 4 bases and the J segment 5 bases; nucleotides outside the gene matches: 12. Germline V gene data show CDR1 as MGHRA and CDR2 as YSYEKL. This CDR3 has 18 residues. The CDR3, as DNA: TGCGCCAGCAGCCTACGAATCGGACTAGCGGGAGGTATGGAGACCCAGTACTTC. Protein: CASSLRIGLAGGMETQYF.

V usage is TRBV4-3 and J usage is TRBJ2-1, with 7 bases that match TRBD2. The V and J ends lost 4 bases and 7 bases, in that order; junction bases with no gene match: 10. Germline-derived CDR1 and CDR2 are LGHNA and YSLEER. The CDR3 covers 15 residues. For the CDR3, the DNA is TGCGCCAGCAGCCGGGGGGGACTGGGAGTTAATGAGCAGTTCTTC. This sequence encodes CASSRGGLGVNEQFF.

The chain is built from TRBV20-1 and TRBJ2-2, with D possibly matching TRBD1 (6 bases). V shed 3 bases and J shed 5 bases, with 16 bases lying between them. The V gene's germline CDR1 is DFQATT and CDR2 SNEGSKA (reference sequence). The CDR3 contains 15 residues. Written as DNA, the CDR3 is TGCAGTGCTAGCTTGGGTGGGGGCTATACCGGGGAGCTGTTTTTT. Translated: CSASLGGGYTGELFF.

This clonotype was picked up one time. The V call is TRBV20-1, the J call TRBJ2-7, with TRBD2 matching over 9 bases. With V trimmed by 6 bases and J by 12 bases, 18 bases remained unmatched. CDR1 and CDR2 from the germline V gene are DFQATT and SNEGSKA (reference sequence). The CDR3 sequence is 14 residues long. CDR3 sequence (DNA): TGCAGTGCCTCGCCCAACAGCGGGGGGCCGGTGTGGTACTTC. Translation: CSASPNSGGPVWYF.